Here is one T cell receptor (beta chain) with its context. Antigen: not known. Germline values: CDR1 SEHNR, CDR2 FQNEAQ (reference sequence). V lost 5 bases to trimming and J lost 0 bases; unmatched junction nucleotides: 10. The CDR3 length is 17 residues. Generated by immunoSEQ multiplex PCR, the TCRdb table keeps only in-frame clones and is missing some. The repertoire holds tens of thousands of clones, under 80% seen once, with about 12% in the top ten. This record comes from a study of PD-1 blockade in classical Hodgkin lymphoma. Time point meaning: cycle 4 day 1 (C4D1), after about 6 weeks of nivolumab. Every patient experienced relapse after autologous stem cell transplantation, and brentuximab vedotin exposure varied. Best response was recorded as complete response, partial response or progressive disease. Overall study findings and caveats: Anyone who began nivolumab under 1 year after ASCT was excluded. Baseline diversity resembling that of newly diagnosed patients was seen in complete responders. By C4D1 there was a significant rise in CD4+ TCR diversity but not in CD8+ TCR diversity.

The J gene is TRBJ2-3, the V gene TRBV7-9; 8 bases line up with TRBD1. This clonotype originated in a human donor with classical Hodgkin lymphoma. Source: peripheral blood mononuclear cells (PBMCs), taken before the fourth cycle of nivolumab. The CDR3 DNA follows: TGTGCCAGCAGCGCCCTCCGGGACAGGCACAGCACAGATACGCAGTATTTT. This encodes CASSALRDRHSTDTQYF. The full variable domain, in which reference TRBV7-9 and TRBJ2-3 provide the parts outside the CDR3, is DTGVSQNPRHKITKRGQNVTFRCDPISEHNRLYWYRQTLGQGPEFLTYFQNEAQLEKSRLLSDRFSAERPKGSFSTLEIQRTEQGDSAMYLCASSALRDRHSTDTQYFGPGTRLTVL.